The 27 T cell receptor beta chains in this list originate from one sample, sequenced in a study of graft-versus-host responses after intestinal transplantation (TCRdb year 2021). Intraepithelial and lamina propria lymphocytes were isolated from graft specimens using dithiothreitol, EDTA incubations and collagenase D digestion. The library relied on the immunoSEQ multiplex PCR assay. As stored in TCRdb, this immuneACCESS dataset retains in-frame rearrangements with V and J assigned. A fraction of the clones does not appear; measured against another copy, unresolved V genes explain less than half of the discrepancy, and the remainder lacks a known reason. In all, the sample holds under 30,000 clones, and over 60% of those were seen once. Of the sample, around 3.3% falls within the top ten clones. Source: ileum tissue, taken 98 days after intestinal transplantation. Receptor source: a human patient who received an intestinal transplant, so some T cells may come from the graft donor.

The chain carries TRBV7-9 and TRBJ2-5; 8 positions match TRBD1. Germline V gene lookup returns CDR1 SEHNR and CDR2 FQNEAQ (reference sequence). With 2 bases clipped from V and 1 base from J, the junction kept 3 bases outside the gene matches. The CDR3 covers 15 residues. CDR3: CASSLSRGLQETQYF. The CDR3, as DNA: TGTGCCAGCAGCTTATCCAGGGGGCTCCAAGAGACCCAGTACTTC.

V and J are TRBV28 and TRBJ2-5, with D maybe TRBD2 (6 bases). Germline CDR1 is MDHEN and CDR2 is SYDVKM. The V end was cut by 5 bases, the J end by 2 bases, with 12 bases between. The CDR3 has 14 amino acids. The CDR3 DNA reads TGTGCCAGCAGTCAGACCGGACTACAAGAGACCCAGTACTTC. It translates to CASSQTGLQETQYF.

In this sample, this clone turned up once. J is TRBJ2-1 and V is TRBV12-2; the listed D gene, TRBD1, was not tested against the DNA. TRBV12-2 is recorded as a pseudogene. The CDR3 loop spans 12 amino acids. CDR3 loop: CASRLEQNEQFF. As DNA, the CDR3 is TGTGCAAGTCGCTTAGAACAAAATGAGCAGTTCTTC.

CDR3 DNA sequence: TGTGCCACGGCAATCCGGGACAGGGGGCATAATGAGCAGTTCTTC. Its protein product is CATAIRDRGHNEQFF. The chain links TRBV5-6 to TRBJ2-1; 12 bases fit TRBD1. In germline, CDR1 is SGHDT, CDR2 YYEEEE. The CDR3 totals 15 residues. V shed 9 bases and J 7 bases; nucleotides not matched to a gene: 11.

The rearrangement joins TRBV6-5 to TRBJ1-2, with D possibly TRBD1 on 5 matching bases. There are 15 residues in the CDR3. Germline CDR1 is MNHEY and CDR2 is SVGAGI. V was cut by 4 bases and J by 4 bases, with 16 bases left in between. CDR3: CASSFGGGDPYGYTF. The CDR3 DNA sequence: TGTGCCAGCAGTTTCGGCGGTGGGGACCCCTATGGCTACACCTTC.

About this clone itself: Other DNA sequences of this sample code for an identical CDR3. The V and J genes are TRBV2 and TRBJ2-3, with a tentative D call TRBD1 (6 bases). The germline V gene has CDR1 SNHLY and CDR2 FYNNEI. The CDR3 contains 14 residues. The V gene lost 6 bases and the J gene lost 2 bases, with 12 bases spanning the gap. Written as DNA, the CDR3 is TGTGCCAGCAGGGACAGATCCTACACAGATACGCAGTATTTT. This translates into CASRDRSYTDTQYF.

The V and J genes are TRBV5-6 and TRBJ1-2; tentative D call: TRBD1 (5 bases). CDR3 length: 13 amino acids. Trimming cost V 0 bases and J 2 bases, with 5 bases left between them. Per the germline V gene, CDR1 is SGHDT and CDR2 is YYEEEE. The CDR3: CASSLEGNYGYTF. As DNA, the CDR3 is TGTGCCAGCAGCTTGGAGGGGAACTATGGCTACACCTTC.

The chain joins TRBV27 to TRBJ2-3, with 8 bases aligning to TRBD2. The V segment lost 7 bases and the J segment 1 base; nucleotides outside the gene matches: 7. Germline loops: CDR1 MNHEY, CDR2 SMNVEV (reference sequence). The CDR3 extends over 15 amino acids. The CDR3 DNA reads as TGTGCCAGCACCGCGGGGGGCGAAGGCACAGATACGCAGTATTTT. This gives the protein CASTAGGEGTDTQYF.

V gene TRBV20-1 combines with J gene TRBJ2-1; the match to TRBD2 covers 7 bases. Per germline, CDR1 DFQATT and CDR2 SNEGSKA (reference sequence). With 6 bases clipped from V and 10 bases from J, the junction kept 3 bases outside the gene matches. The CDR3 has 10 amino acids. In DNA, the CDR3 is TGCAGTGCAGCGGGACTAGAGCAGTTCTTC. This codes for CSAAGLEQFF.

This chain connects TRBV7-2 to TRBJ1-5; D ambiguous. Germline CDR1 and CDR2: SGHTA and FQGNSA. The CDR3 loop spans 15 amino acids. Deletions cut 1 base from V and 0 bases from J, with 7 bases between. The CDR3 here is CASSLGVISNQPQHF. The CDR3 DNA follows: TGTGCCAGCAGCTTAGGAGTAATTAGCAATCAGCCCCAGCATTTT.

The rearrangement joins TRBV13 to TRBJ2-7; 7 bases match TRBD1. Per the germline V gene, CDR1 is PRHDT and CDR2 is FYEKMQ (reference sequence). The length of the CDR3 is 14 residues. Trimming took 0 bases from V and 4 from J; bases not matched to a gene: 3. CDR3 sequence (DNA): TGTGCCAGCAGCTTAGGATCAGGGGGATACGAGCAGTACTTC. Translated, it gives CASSLGSGGYEQYF.

The rearrangement joins TRBV2 to TRBJ2-5; D remains unclear. Germline V gene data show CDR1 as SNHLY and CDR2 as FYNNEI. Deletions cut 4 bases from V and 0 bases from J, with 6 bases between. This CDR3 is built from 13 residues. CDR3 residues: CASSAVYQETQYF. The CDR3 nucleotides read TGTGCCAGCAGTGCCGTGTACCAAGAGACCCAGTACTTC.

The V and J genes are TRBV2 and TRBJ1-4; D is unresolved. The germline V and J ends were trimmed by 8 bases and 9 bases, with 19 bases remaining between them. CDR1 and CDR2 (germline): SNHLY, FYNNEI. CDR3 length: 14 residues. CDR3 sequence (DNA): TGTGCCAGCCGGGCAGAGACGTTCACGAAAAAACTGTTTTTT. Translated, it gives CASRAETFTKKLFF.

The gene calls are TRBV20-1 and TRBJ1-1; D unclear. Germline loops: CDR1 DFQATT, CDR2 SNEGSKA (reference sequence). The CDR3 runs 10 residues. The V end lost 3 bases, the J end lost 11 bases, and 10 bases lay between the germline ends. The CDR3 is CSARGSRAFF. The CDR3 DNA sequence: TGCAGTGCTAGGGGGAGCCGGGCTTTCTTT.

The chain is built from TRBV9 and TRBJ2-1; 8 bases match TRBD2. The germline CDR1 and CDR2 sequences are SGDLS and YYNGEE. This CDR3 comprises 14 residues. Losses at the gene ends were 4 bases for V and 7 bases for J; bases not matched to a gene: 7. CDR3 in amino acids: CASSPTGTRNEQFF. CDR3 in DNA: TGTGCCAGCAGCCCGACCGGGACTAGAAATGAGCAGTTCTTC. Looking up the rest from reference TRBV9 and TRBJ2-1 gives the full variable domain: DSGVTQTPKHLITATGQRVTLRCSPRSGDLSVYWYQQSLDQGLQFLIQYYNGEERAKGNILERFSAQQFPDLHSELNLSSLELGDSALYFCASSPTGTRNEQFFGPGTRLTVL.

The CDR3 DNA reads TGTGCCAGCAACAGGGACAGGGAGATTCCGTACTTC. Translating gives CASNRDREIPYF. The genes are TRBV5-4 and TRBJ2-7; 9 nucleotides match TRBD1. Germline CDR1 and CDR2: SGHNT and YYREEE (reference sequence). The length of the CDR3 is 12 residues. V was clipped by 6 bases and J by 12 bases; unmatched bases: 10.

The chain is built from TRBV6-5 and TRBJ1-2; no firm D call. The CDR3 extends over 16 amino acids. CDR1 is MNHEY and CDR2 is SVGAGI in the germline V gene. Trimming stripped 0 bases from V and 4 bases from J, with 15 bases between. The CDR3 DNA follows: TGTGCCAGCAGTTACTCGAATAGCAGGAGAAGCTATGGCTACACCTTC. This sequence encodes CASSYSNSRRSYGYTF.

The rearrangement links TRBV2 to TRBJ2-7; no clear D. The CDR3 loop spans 12 amino acids. V lost 8 bases, J lost 0 bases, and 8 bases lay in between. Germline V lookup: CDR1 SNHLY, CDR2 FYNNEI. The chain's CDR3 is CASADFSYEQYF. Written as DNA, the CDR3 is TGTGCCAGCGCTGACTTCTCCTACGAGCAGTACTTC.

In this sample, this clone turned up once. This chain joins TRBV5-6 and TRBJ2-2, with D possibly TRBD1 on 6 matching bases. Germline loops: CDR1 SGHDT, CDR2 YYEEEE. V gave up 1 base and J gave up 3 bases, with 16 bases separating them. The CDR3 extends over 17 amino acids. Here the CDR3 reads CASSLTPGQPDTGELFF. The CDR3 bases are TGTGCCAGCAGCTTGACCCCCGGACAGCCGGACACCGGGGAGCTGTTTTTT.

This clone was counted a single time. The chain couples TRBV6-1 to TRBJ1-4; D may be TRBD1 (5 bases). The germline V gene has CDR1 MNHNS and CDR2 SASEGT. V was cut by 5 bases and J by 0 bases, with 10 bases left in between. CDR3 length equals 15 residues. The CDR3 reads CASSQDSSTNEKLFF. The CDR3 DNA reads as TGTGCCAGCAGTCAAGACAGCTCAACTAATGAAAAACTGTTTTTT.

This sequence joins TRBV27 and TRBJ2-3; D unclear. Trimming removed 5 bases from V and 2 bases from J, with 11 bases in between. Germline assignment: CDR1 MNHEY and CDR2 SMNVEV (reference sequence). This CDR3 contains 14 residues. This CDR3 reads CASSPISPTDTQYF. The CDR3 bases are TGTGCCAGCAGTCCGATCTCACCCACAGATACGCAGTATTTT.

Comments on this clone: Additional DNA sequences in this sample encode the identical CDR3. The rearrangement joins TRBV5-1 to TRBJ2-7, with D hard to call. This CDR3 comprises 14 residues. Germline V gene sequence: CDR1 SGHRS, CDR2 YFSETQ. The V end was cut by 0 bases, the J end by 3 bases, with 10 bases between. The CDR3 nucleotides are TGCGCCAGCAGCTTGGGGACCGCCTTCTACGAGCAGTACTTC. It translates to CASSLGTAFYEQYF.

The genes are TRBV7-9 and TRBJ1-5; D not resolved. Trimming shortened V by 2 bases and J by 11 bases, and 10 bases separated the two germline ends. CDR3 length equals 12 residues. Germline lookup yields CDR1 SEHNR and CDR2 FQNEAQ (reference sequence). Written as DNA, the CDR3 is TGTGCCAGCAGCTTAAGTCCAGAGTCCCAGCATTTT. The encoded protein is CASSLSPESQHF.

The chain couples TRBV11-2 to TRBJ2-7, with a possible D match to TRBD2 (5 bases). CDR3 length: 14 residues. CDR1 is SGHAT, CDR2 FQNNGV, per germline. V dropped 3 bases and J dropped 2 bases, with 11 bases sitting between them. The CDR3 loop reads CASSFPGLTYEQYF. The CDR3 DNA reads as TGTGCCAGCAGCTTTCCCGGACTCACCTACGAGCAGTACTTC.

This clone was observed a few times. The rearrangement uses TRBV5-1 and TRBJ1-1; D may be TRBD1 (5 bases). The CDR3 length is 13 residues. Deletions cut 4 bases from V and 11 bases from J, with 18 bases between. The germline gives CDR1 SGHRS, CDR2 YFSETQ. Here the CDR3 reads CASSASGSRLAFF. CDR3 sequence (DNA): TGCGCCAGCAGCGCATCAGGGTCGAGACTCGCTTTCTTT.

The chain uses TRBV11-2 and TRBJ2-3; D is unresolved. The CDR3 spans 14 residues. The germline V gene has CDR1 SGHAT and CDR2 FQNNGV. Trimming pared 0 bases from V and 4 bases from J, leaving 8 bases between. The CDR3 loop reads CASSLDLAPDTQYF. The CDR3 nucleotides are TGTGCCAGCAGCTTAGATTTAGCTCCAGATACGCAGTATTTT.

The V and J genes are TRBV7-8 and TRBJ2-7, with a possible D match to TRBD2 (6 bases). The CDR3 consists of 13 residues. The V gene lost 1 base and the J gene lost 11 bases, with 15 bases spanning the gap. Germline loops: CDR1 SGHVS, CDR2 FQNEAQ. The CDR3 reads CASSLGPGLEKYF. The CDR3 DNA is TGTGCCAGCAGCTTAGGTCCGGGACTGGAGAAGTACTTC.